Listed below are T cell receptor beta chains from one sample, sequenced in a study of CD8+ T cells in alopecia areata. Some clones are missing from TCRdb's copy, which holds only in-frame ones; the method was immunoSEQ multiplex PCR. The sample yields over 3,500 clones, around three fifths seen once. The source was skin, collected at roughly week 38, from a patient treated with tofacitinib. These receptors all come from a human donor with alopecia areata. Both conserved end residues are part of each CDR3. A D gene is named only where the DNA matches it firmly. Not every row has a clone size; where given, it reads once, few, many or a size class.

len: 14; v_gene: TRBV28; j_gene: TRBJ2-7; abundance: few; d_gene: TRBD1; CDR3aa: CASLWWDRSYEQYF; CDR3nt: TGTGCCAGCTTGTGGTGGGACAGATCCTACGAGCAGTACTTC
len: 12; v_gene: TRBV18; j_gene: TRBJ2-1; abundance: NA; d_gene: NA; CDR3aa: CASSPGDNEQFF; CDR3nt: TGTGCCAGCTCACCAGGGGATAATGAGCAGTTCTTC
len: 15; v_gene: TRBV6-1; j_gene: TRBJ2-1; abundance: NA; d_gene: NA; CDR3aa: CASSRQGLIYNEQFF; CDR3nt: TGTGCCAGCAGTCGACAGGGACTCATCTACAATGAGCAGTTCTTC
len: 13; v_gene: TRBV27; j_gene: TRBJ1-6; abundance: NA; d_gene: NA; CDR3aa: CASNRGDNSPLHF; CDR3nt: TGTGCCAGCAACCGGGGCGATAATTCACCCCTCCACTTT
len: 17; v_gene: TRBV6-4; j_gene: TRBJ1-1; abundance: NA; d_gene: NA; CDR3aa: CASSGGEQGNNYTEAFF; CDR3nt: TGTGCCAGCAGTGGCGGGGAACAGGGAAACAACTACACTGAAGCTTTCTTT
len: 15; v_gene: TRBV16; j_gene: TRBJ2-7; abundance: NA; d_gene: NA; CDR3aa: CASSQSGAGAYEQYF; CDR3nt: TGTGCCAGCAGCCAGTCCGGGGCCGGGGCCTACGAGCAGTACTTC
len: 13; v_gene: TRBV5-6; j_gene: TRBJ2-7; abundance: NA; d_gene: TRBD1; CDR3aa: CASSPTGPYEQYF; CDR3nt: TGTGCCAGCAGCCCGACAGGGCCCTACGAGCAGTACTTC
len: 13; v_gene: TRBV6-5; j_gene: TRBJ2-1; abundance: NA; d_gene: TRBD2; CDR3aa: CASKGGRYNEQFF; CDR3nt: TGTGCCAGCAAGGGCGGGAGGTACAATGAGCAGTTCTTC
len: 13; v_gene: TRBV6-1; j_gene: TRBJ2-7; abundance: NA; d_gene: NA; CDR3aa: CASRVVGAYEQYF; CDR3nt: TGTGCCAGCAGGGTGGTAGGGGCCTACGAGCAGTACTTC
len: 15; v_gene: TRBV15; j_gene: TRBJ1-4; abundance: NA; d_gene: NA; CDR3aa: CATRHPAGSNEKLFF; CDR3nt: TGCGCCACCAGACACCCGGCCGGATCTAATGAAAAACTGTTTTTT
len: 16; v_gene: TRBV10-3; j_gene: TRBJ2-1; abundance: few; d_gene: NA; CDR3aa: CAISDLREARFNEQFF; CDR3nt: TGCGCCATCAGTGATCTAAGGGAGGCCCGATTCAATGAGCAGTTCTTC
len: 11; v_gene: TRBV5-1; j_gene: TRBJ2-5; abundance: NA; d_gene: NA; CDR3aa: CASSLLETQYF; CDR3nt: TGCGCCAGCAGCTTATTAGAGACCCAGTACTTC
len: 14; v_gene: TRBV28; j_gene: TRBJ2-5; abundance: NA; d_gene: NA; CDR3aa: CASSFASASETQYF; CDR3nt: TGTGCCAGCAGTTTTGCCTCGGCGTCGGAGACCCAGTACTTC
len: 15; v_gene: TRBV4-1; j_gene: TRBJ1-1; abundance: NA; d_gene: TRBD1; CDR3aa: CASSHRQGGSTEAFF; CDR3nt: TGCGCCAGCAGCCATCGACAGGGAGGCAGTACTGAAGCTTTCTTT
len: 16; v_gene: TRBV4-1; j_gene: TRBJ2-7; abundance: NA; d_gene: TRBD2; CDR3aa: CASSSIAGVGTYEQYF; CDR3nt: TGCGCCAGCAGTTCGATAGCGGGAGTTGGCACCTACGAGCAGTACTTC
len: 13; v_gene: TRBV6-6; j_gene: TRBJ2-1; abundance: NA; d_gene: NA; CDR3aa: CASSLDWAGEQFF; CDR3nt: TGTGCCAGCAGCTTGGACTGGGCAGGGGAGCAGTTCTTC
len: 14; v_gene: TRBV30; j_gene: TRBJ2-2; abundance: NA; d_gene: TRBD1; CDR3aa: CAATGGLNTGELFF; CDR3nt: TGTGCCGCTACAGGGGGTTTGAACACCGGGGAGCTGTTTTTT
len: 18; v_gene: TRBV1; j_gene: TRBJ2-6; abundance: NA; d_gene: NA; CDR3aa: CTSSSPCLSQSRANVLTF; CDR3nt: TGCACCAGCAGTTCCCCATGTTTGTCACAAAGTCGGGCCAACGTCCTGACTTTC
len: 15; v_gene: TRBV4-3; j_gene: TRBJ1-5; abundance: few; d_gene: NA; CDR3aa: CASSQEVTSNQPQHF; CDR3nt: TGCGCCAGCAGCCAAGAAGTAACAAGCAATCAGCCCCAGCATTTT
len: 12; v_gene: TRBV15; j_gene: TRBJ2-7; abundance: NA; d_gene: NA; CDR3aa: CATSSRYYEQYF; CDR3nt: TGTGCCACCAGCAGCCGATACTACGAGCAGTACTTC